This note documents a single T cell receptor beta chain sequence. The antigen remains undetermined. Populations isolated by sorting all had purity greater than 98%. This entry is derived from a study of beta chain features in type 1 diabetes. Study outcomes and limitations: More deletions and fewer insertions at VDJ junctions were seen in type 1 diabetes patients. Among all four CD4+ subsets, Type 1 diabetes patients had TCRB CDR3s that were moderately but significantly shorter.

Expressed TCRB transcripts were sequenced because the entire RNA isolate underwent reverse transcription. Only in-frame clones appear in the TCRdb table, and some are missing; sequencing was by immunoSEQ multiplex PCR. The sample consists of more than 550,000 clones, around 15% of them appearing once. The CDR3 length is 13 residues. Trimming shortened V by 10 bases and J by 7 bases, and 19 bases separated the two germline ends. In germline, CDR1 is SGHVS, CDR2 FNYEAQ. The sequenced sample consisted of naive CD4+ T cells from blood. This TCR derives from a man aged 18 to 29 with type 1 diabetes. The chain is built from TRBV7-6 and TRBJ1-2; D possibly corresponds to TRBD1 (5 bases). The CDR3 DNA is TGTGCCATCACCTTACCCGGGACTCCTGGCTACACCTTC. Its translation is CAITLPGTPGYTF.